This is a list of T cell receptor beta chains from one sample in a study of human versus mouse CDR3 diversity and MHC coevolution. Some clones are missing from TCRdb's copy, which holds only in-frame ones; the method was immunoSEQ multiplex PCR. The data hold 60,000 to 95,000 clones, with around 90% observed a single time. Sequenced: naive CD4+ T cells from blood. These receptor sequences come from a person aged 30-69 years in good health. Both conserved end residues are part of each CDR3. A D gene is named only where the DNA matches it firmly. A clone size is listed for some rows: how often the clone was seen (once, few, many), or a class if it is expanded.

J gene: TRBJ2-7; D gene: TRBD1; V gene: TRBV10-3; clone size: .; CDR3 DNA: TGTGCCATCAGGGGGGACAGGGCTACCTACGAGCAGTACTTC; CDR3 protein: CAIRGDRATYEQYF
J gene: TRBJ1-4; D gene: TRBD1; V gene: TRBV2; clone size: .; CDR3 DNA: TGTGCCAGCGGGGACAGGGTTAGAACTAATGAAAAACTGTTTTTT; CDR3 protein: CASGDRVRTNEKLFF
J gene: TRBJ2-4; D gene: .; V gene: TRBV2; clone size: .; CDR3 DNA: TGTGCCAGCAGTGAAGTGGGCAGGGTAGAGTACTTC; CDR3 protein: CASSEVGRVEYF
J gene: TRBJ1-5; D gene: .; V gene: TRBV28; clone size: .; CDR3 DNA: TGTGCCAGCAGTTTATCGTTAGGAGGGGTTGGTCAGCCCCAGCATTTT; CDR3 protein: CASSLSLGGVGQPQHF
J gene: TRBJ1-2; D gene: .; V gene: TRBV25-1; clone size: .; CDR3 DNA: TGTGCCAGCAGTGGCCCACCTCCGGGTAATGGAGGCTACACCTTC; CDR3 protein: CASSGPPPGNGGYTF
J gene: TRBJ2-7; D gene: .; V gene: TRBV4-1; clone size: .; CDR3 DNA: TGCGCCAGCAGCCAAGTTGTAGGCCCAGCGGAGCAGTACTTC; CDR3 protein: CASSQVVGPAEQYF
J gene: TRBJ2-7; D gene: .; V gene: TRBV28; clone size: .; CDR3 DNA: TGTGCCAGCACCCTTTTAGGGGCCTACGAGCAGTACTTC; CDR3 protein: CASTLLGAYEQYF
J gene: TRBJ2-3; D gene: TRBD2; V gene: TRBV14; clone size: .; CDR3 DNA: TGTGCCAGCAGCCAAGCCGGACCAACTAGCGGGTACACAGATACGCAGTATTTT; CDR3 protein: CASSQAGPTSGYTDTQYF
J gene: TRBJ1-1; D gene: .; V gene: TRBV7-9; clone size: .; CDR3 DNA: TGTGCCAGCAGCTCACAGGGCCCGACTGAAGCTTTCTTT; CDR3 protein: CASSSQGPTEAFF
J gene: TRBJ2-3; D gene: TRBD1; V gene: TRBV29-1; clone size: .; CDR3 DNA: TGCAGCGTGGAGGGACAGGGATTCGGAGATACGCAGTATTTT; CDR3 protein: CSVEGQGFGDTQYF
J gene: TRBJ1-1; D gene: .; V gene: TRBV5-1; clone size: .; CDR3 DNA: TGCGCCAGCAGCTTGGCGACGGACTATTTATCTGAAGCTTTCTTT; CDR3 protein: CASSLATDYLSEAFF
J gene: TRBJ2-5; D gene: TRBD1; V gene: TRBV7-7; clone size: .; CDR3 DNA: TGTGCCAGCAGCTCGACAGGGGGGCAGGAGACCCAGTACTTC; CDR3 protein: CASSSTGGQETQYF
J gene: TRBJ1-1; D gene: .; V gene: TRBV7-9; clone size: .; CDR3 DNA: TGTGCCAGCAGCCTAGGCGGTATAGAAGCTTTCTTT; CDR3 protein: CASSLGGIEAFF
J gene: TRBJ1-2; D gene: .; V gene: TRBV6-1; clone size: .; CDR3 DNA: TGTGCCAGCAGCCCCGAGGTGGCGGGCTATGGCTACACCTTC; CDR3 protein: CASSPEVAGYGYTF
J gene: TRBJ1-4; D gene: .; V gene: TRBV28; clone size: .; CDR3 DNA: TGTGCCAGCGCTGGACTGGGTGCAAAACTGTTTTTT; CDR3 protein: CASAGLGAKLFF
J gene: TRBJ1-3; D gene: .; V gene: TRBV6-1; clone size: few; CDR3 DNA: TGTGCCAGCACCGTTGTTCGGTCGAGGGACACCATATATTTT; CDR3 protein: CASTVVRSRDTIYF
J gene: TRBJ2-4; D gene: TRBD2; V gene: TRBV23-1; clone size: few; CDR3 DNA: TGCGCCAGCAGTCAGGGAGTCGGGAGCGGGGTAGCCAAAAACATTCAGTACTTC; CDR3 protein: CASSQGVGSGVAKNIQYF
J gene: TRBJ2-7; D gene: .; V gene: TRBV15; clone size: once; CDR3 DNA: TGTGCCACCAGCAGAGGAAATCCCCTAGTTAACGAGCAGTACTTC; CDR3 protein: CATSRGNPLVNEQYF
J gene: TRBJ1-5; D gene: TRBD1; V gene: TRBV18; clone size: .; CDR3 DNA: TGTGCCAGCTCGGGTCGACAGGGGGCCGGCAATCAGCCCCAGCATTTT; CDR3 protein: CASSGRQGAGNQPQHF
J gene: TRBJ1-1; D gene: .; V gene: TRBV5-1; clone size: .; CDR3 DNA: TGCGCCAGCAGCGGGACGGGGGGCTGGAACACTGAAGCTTTCTTT; CDR3 protein: CASSGTGGWNTEAFF
J gene: TRBJ2-3; D gene: .; V gene: TRBV10-3; clone size: .; CDR3 DNA: TGTGCCATCAGTGACGGGGTTTCGGGAGATACGCAGTATTTT; CDR3 protein: CAISDGVSGDTQYF
J gene: TRBJ2-3; D gene: .; V gene: TRBV5-1; clone size: .; CDR3 DNA: TGCGCCAGCAAAATCGTACAGGGTAGCACAGATACGCAGTATTTT; CDR3 protein: CASKIVQGSTDTQYF
J gene: TRBJ2-7; D gene: .; V gene: TRBV6-1; clone size: .; CDR3 DNA: TGTGCCAGCAGCGGAACAGGGTCACTCTACGAGCAGTACTTC; CDR3 protein: CASSGTGSLYEQYF
J gene: TRBJ2-7; D gene: .; V gene: TRBV2; clone size: .; CDR3 DNA: TGTGCCAGCACCGTGGAAGGGGCGTCCTACGAGCAGTACTTC; CDR3 protein: CASTVEGASYEQYF
J gene: TRBJ2-3; D gene: .; V gene: TRBV11-2; clone size: .; CDR3 DNA: TGTGCCAGCAGCTTCAGGATCACAGATACGCAGTATTTT; CDR3 protein: CASSFRITDTQYF
J gene: TRBJ2-5; D gene: TRBD1; V gene: TRBV6-5; clone size: .; CDR3 DNA: TGTGCCAGCAGAGAGACAGGGGGGGAGACCCAGTACTTC; CDR3 protein: CASRETGGETQYF
J gene: TRBJ2-1; D gene: .; V gene: TRBV29-1; clone size: .; CDR3 DNA: TGCAGCGTTTATCAACTAACGCAGTTCTTC; CDR3 protein: CSVYQLTQFF
J gene: TRBJ1-2; D gene: .; V gene: TRBV19; clone size: .; CDR3 DNA: TGTGCCAGTGCTCTGGGGGCAGGCGTTTATGGCTACACCTTC; CDR3 protein: CASALGAGVYGYTF
J gene: TRBJ2-7; D gene: .; V gene: TRBV7-9; clone size: .; CDR3 DNA: TGTGCCAGCAGCTCATCTAGGGGGTCCTACGAGCAGTACTTC; CDR3 protein: CASSSSRGSYEQYF
J gene: TRBJ1-1; D gene: .; V gene: TRBV7-8; clone size: .; CDR3 DNA: TGTGCCAGCAGCTTAGGTCAGGATCGCACTGAAGCTTTCTTT; CDR3 protein: CASSLGQDRTEAFF
J gene: TRBJ2-1; D gene: TRBD1; V gene: TRBV19; clone size: once; CDR3 DNA: TGTGCCAGTAGTACACCCCAGGGGGCGAATAATGAGCAGTTCTTC; CDR3 protein: CASSTPQGANNEQFF
J gene: TRBJ2-3; D gene: TRBD2; V gene: TRBV18; clone size: .; CDR3 DNA: TGTGCCAGCTCACCACCTGGGACTAGCCGAGTCACAGATACGCAGTATTTT; CDR3 protein: CASSPPGTSRVTDTQYF
J gene: TRBJ1-6; D gene: .; V gene: TRBV21-1; clone size: few; CDR3 DNA: TGTGCCAGCAGCAAAGGACAGCTTAATTCACCCCTCCACTTT; CDR3 protein: CASSKGQLNSPLHF
J gene: TRBJ2-1; D gene: TRBD1; V gene: TRBV5-1; clone size: .; CDR3 DNA: TGCGCCAGCAGCTTGTCAGGGGGCGGGGTCGAGGAGCAGTTCTTC; CDR3 protein: CASSLSGGGVEEQFF
J gene: TRBJ1-1; D gene: TRBD1; V gene: TRBV15; clone size: .; CDR3 DNA: TGTGCCACCAGCAGAGATCGGGCAGGGGGGCCTGAAGCTTTCTTT; CDR3 protein: CATSRDRAGGPEAFF
J gene: TRBJ1-4; D gene: TRBD1; V gene: TRBV6-1; clone size: .; CDR3 DNA: TGTGCCAGCAGTGAACCGGGACAGGCAAATGAAAAACTGTTTTTT; CDR3 protein: CASSEPGQANEKLFF
J gene: TRBJ1-1; D gene: .; V gene: TRBV5-5; clone size: .; CDR3 DNA: TGTGCCAGCAGCTCAAAGACAGGGAACACTGAAGCTTTCTTT; CDR3 protein: CASSSKTGNTEAFF
J gene: TRBJ2-5; D gene: .; V gene: TRBV18; clone size: .; CDR3 DNA: TGTGCCAGCTCCAGCGGAGTCCAAGAGACCCAGTACTTC; CDR3 protein: CASSSGVQETQYF
J gene: TRBJ2-1; D gene: TRBD1; V gene: TRBV5-1; clone size: .; CDR3 DNA: TGCGCCAGCAGTCCAGAACAGGGGAAGCAGTTCTTC; CDR3 protein: CASSPEQGKQFF
J gene: TRBJ2-7; D gene: .; V gene: TRBV28; clone size: .; CDR3 DNA: TGTGCCAGCAGTCCGCAATCTATCCTAAATACCCTCGAGCAGTACTTC; CDR3 protein: CASSPQSILNTLEQYF
J gene: TRBJ2-3; D gene: TRBD2; V gene: TRBV27; clone size: .; CDR3 DNA: TGTGCCAGCTCCAGCGGGAGTGTAACAGATACGCAGTATTTT; CDR3 protein: CASSSGSVTDTQYF
J gene: TRBJ1-2; D gene: .; V gene: TRBV28; clone size: .; CDR3 DNA: TGTGCCAGCGGCCGAAAAAATGGCTACACCTTC; CDR3 protein: CASGRKNGYTF
J gene: TRBJ2-2; D gene: TRBD1; V gene: TRBV7-9; clone size: .; CDR3 DNA: TGTGCCAGCAGCTCAGGACAGGGGATTGTGACCGGGGAGCTGTTTTTT; CDR3 protein: CASSSGQGIVTGELFF
J gene: TRBJ1-3; D gene: .; V gene: TRBV28; clone size: .; CDR3 DNA: TGTGCCAGCAGTCCGAATGCAGCTGGAAACACCATATATTTT; CDR3 protein: CASSPNAAGNTIYF
J gene: TRBJ1-6; D gene: .; V gene: TRBV5-8; clone size: .; CDR3 DNA: TGTGCCAGCAGCTTTACAGGGCCGACGCGTTCACCCCTCCACTTT; CDR3 protein: CASSFTGPTRSPLHF
J gene: TRBJ1-3; D gene: .; V gene: TRBV19; clone size: .; CDR3 DNA: TGTGCCAGTAGTATCGCAGGAACCTCTGGAAACACCATATATTTT; CDR3 protein: CASSIAGTSGNTIYF
J gene: TRBJ1-1; D gene: .; V gene: TRBV27; clone size: .; CDR3 DNA: TGTGCCAGCAGTTTATATGGACAACCCACTGAAGCTTTCTTT; CDR3 protein: CASSLYGQPTEAFF
J gene: TRBJ1-2; D gene: .; V gene: TRBV30; clone size: .; CDR3 DNA: TGTGCCTGGAGTGTATCTCGTTCGAGGGATGGCTACACCTTC; CDR3 protein: CAWSVSRSRDGYTF
J gene: TRBJ2-1; D gene: .; V gene: TRBV2; clone size: .; CDR3 DNA: TGTGCCAGCAGTGAGAATAGCAGTGAGCAGTTCTTC; CDR3 protein: CASSENSSEQFF
J gene: TRBJ2-7; D gene: .; V gene: TRBV4-1; clone size: .; CDR3 DNA: TGCGCCAGCAGCCAAGATTTCGGGAATGGTTACGAGCAGTACTTC; CDR3 protein: CASSQDFGNGYEQYF
J gene: TRBJ1-3; D gene: .; V gene: TRBV5-1; clone size: .; CDR3 DNA: TGCGCCAGCAGCCCTGGACAGTCACTAGGAAACACCATATATTTT; CDR3 protein: CASSPGQSLGNTIYF
J gene: TRBJ2-3; D gene: .; V gene: TRBV29-1; clone size: .; CDR3 DNA: TGCAGCGTAATGGACAGTTACACAGATACGCAGTATTTT; CDR3 protein: CSVMDSYTDTQYF